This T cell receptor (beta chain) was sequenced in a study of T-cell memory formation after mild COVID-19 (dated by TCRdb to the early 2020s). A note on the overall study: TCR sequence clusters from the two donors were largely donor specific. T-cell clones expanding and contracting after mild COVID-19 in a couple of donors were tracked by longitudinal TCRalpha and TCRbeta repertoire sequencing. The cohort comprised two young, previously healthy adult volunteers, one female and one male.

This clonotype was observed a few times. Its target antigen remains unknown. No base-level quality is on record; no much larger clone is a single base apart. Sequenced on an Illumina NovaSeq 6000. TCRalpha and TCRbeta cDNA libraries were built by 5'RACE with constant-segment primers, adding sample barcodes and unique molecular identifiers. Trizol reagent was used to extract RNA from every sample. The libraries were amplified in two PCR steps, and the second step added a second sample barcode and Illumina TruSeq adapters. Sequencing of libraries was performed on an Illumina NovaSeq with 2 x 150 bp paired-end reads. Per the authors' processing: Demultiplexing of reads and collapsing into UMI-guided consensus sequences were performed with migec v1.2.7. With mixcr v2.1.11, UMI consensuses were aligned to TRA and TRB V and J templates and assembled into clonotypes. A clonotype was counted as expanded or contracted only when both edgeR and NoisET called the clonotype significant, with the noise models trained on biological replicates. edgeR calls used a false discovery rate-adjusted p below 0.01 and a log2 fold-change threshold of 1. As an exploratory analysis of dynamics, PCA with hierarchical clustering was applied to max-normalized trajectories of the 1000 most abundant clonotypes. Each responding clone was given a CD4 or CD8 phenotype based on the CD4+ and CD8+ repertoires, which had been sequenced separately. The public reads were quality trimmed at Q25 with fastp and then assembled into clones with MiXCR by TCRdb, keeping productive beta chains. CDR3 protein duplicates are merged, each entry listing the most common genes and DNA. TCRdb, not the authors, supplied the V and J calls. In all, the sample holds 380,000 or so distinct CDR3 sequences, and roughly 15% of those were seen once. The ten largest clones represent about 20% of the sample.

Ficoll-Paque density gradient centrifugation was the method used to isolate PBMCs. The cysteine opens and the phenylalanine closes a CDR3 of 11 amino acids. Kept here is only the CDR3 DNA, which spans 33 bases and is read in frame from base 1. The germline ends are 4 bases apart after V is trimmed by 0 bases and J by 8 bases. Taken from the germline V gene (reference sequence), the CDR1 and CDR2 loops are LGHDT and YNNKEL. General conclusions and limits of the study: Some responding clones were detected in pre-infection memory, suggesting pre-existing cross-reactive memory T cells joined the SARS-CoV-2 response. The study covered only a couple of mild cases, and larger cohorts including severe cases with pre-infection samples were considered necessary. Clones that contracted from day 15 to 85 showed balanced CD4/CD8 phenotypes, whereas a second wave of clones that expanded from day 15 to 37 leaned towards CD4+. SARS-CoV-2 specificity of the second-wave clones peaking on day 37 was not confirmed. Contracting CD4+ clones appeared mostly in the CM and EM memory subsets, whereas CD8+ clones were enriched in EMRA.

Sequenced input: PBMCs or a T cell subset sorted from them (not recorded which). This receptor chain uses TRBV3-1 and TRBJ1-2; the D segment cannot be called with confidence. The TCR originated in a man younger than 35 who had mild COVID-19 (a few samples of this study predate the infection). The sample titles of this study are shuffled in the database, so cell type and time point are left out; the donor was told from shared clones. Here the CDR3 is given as CASSQEGGYTF. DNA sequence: TGTGCCAGCAGCCAAGAGGGAGGCTACACCTTC.